The text below deals with one T cell receptor beta chain. CD4+ T cells from unexposed donors were obtained before the COVID-19 pandemic (2011-2018). This CDR3 spans 17 amino acids. The ends were cut back, 0 bases at V and 0 bases at J, with 15 bases in the middle. CDR1 MGHRA and CDR2 YSYEKL come from the germline V gene. TCRdb's table, derived via immunoSEQ multiplex PCR, lists solely in-frame clones and lacks some. This table holds roughly 57,000 clones, 86% found once. The sample comes from a study of CD4 T cells in relation to SARS-CoV-2 and coronaviruses. This TCR came from a human donor in good health. Material for sequencing was memory CD4+ T cells from PBMCs. V gene TRBV4-1 combines with J gene TRBJ2-7; possible D gene TRBD1, 6 bases. In nucleotides, the CDR3 is TGCGCCAGCAGCCAAGATCAGAGGGGGACCATCTCCTACGAGCAGTACTTC. Residues: CASSQDQRGTISYEQYF.